This T cell receptor beta chain was identified during a study of blood T cells in healthy people across ages (dated by TCRdb to about 2015). A note on the overall study: Template switching captured roughly one uniquely barcoded TCR beta cDNA molecule per two T cells in model experiments. To avoid experimental bias, donors of different ages were distributed randomly across sequencing lanes. Using deep sequencing normalized with unique cDNA molecular identifiers, the study measured how TCR beta repertoire diversity changes with age. The study analyzed two additional independent replicas of 1 million unique cDNA reads from the same blood draw for two donors, one aged 18 to 30 and one aged 80 or older. Donors were grouped into four age groups: young (average roughly 17 years), middle-aged (roughly 37), aged (around 56) and long-lived (around 82).

To note about this clonotype: Its cognate antigen has yet to be identified. No much larger clonotype is one base removed from it; base qualities were not supplied.

Paper-wide results and their limitations: Compared with the aged group, the long-lived group had more naive CD4+ T cells, fewer expanded clones and increased TCR diversity, a pattern suggesting age selection. A strong correlation was found between observed TCR beta diversity and the percentage of naive T cells measured by flow cytometry. Conclusive comparison of naive and antigen-experienced compartments was prevented by the profiling of bulk unsorted PBMCs. As age increased, observed TCR beta diversity per million T cells dropped in a roughly linear way, and a significant reduction was already evident by age around 41. The CMV infection status of donors was not known, potentially confounding age-related changes in expanded clonotypes. Total diversity estimates from one million sequenced T cells were considered lower bounds and underestimates.

The CDR3 covers 14 residues, taking in both the cysteine and the phenylalanine. Only CDR3 DNA is held: 42 bases, read in frame from base 1. As encoded in the germline V gene (reference sequence), CDR1 is MNHEY while CDR2 is SMNVEV. V sheds 6 bases and J sheds 4 bases, leaving 16 bases between their ends. The protocol used for the library was 5' RACE. The sequencing machine was an Illumina HiSeq 2500. A second roughly 6 to 11 cycle PCR used a sample-barcoded 5' primer and a J-beta primer mix. Each TCR beta cDNA molecule received a unique molecular identifier from a template-switch 5' adaptor carrying 12 random nucleotides. Each sample yielded at least 3 million CDR3-containing paired-end reads. First-strand cDNA synthesis was performed from all RNA using the Mint cDNA synthesis kit, with priming by a TRBC-specific oligonucleotide. Following uracil-DNA glycosylase treatment, all cDNA underwent a first 18-cycle PCR with the universal primers M1SS and BC2_uni_R. Per the source publication's procedure: Normalization of each sample was performed by random selection of 1 million high-quality reads, each carrying a distinct molecular identifier. Reads with shared molecular identifiers were discarded instead of being binned into consensus sequences. MiTCR, run with a Q25 quality threshold and the strictest error-elimination algorithm, handled CDR3 identification, clonotype clustering and error correction. A nonparametric unseen species model using Euler transformation provided a lower-bound estimate of total TCR beta diversity. Clones were called with MiXCR by TCRdb after fastp trimmed the public reads at Q25, and only in-frame beta chains were retained. Rows merge per CDR3 protein into single entries with the most common DNA and genes. For this entry, the V and J calls and clone size follow TCRdb and not the study's own pipeline. The sample data list roughly 1,500,000 distinct CDR3 sequences, and 35% to 45% of these were observed just once. Of the sample, under 8% falls within the top ten clones.

Systemically healthy Caucasian individuals from Russia, 39 in total and aged roughly 6 to 100 years, were included as donors. Approximately 11 milliliters of peripheral blood were drawn from each donor into EDTA-treated Vacutainer tubes. Ficoll-Paque density-gradient centrifugation was used to isolate PBMCs, with at least 6.5 million obtained per sample. Total RNA was extracted from PBMCs with Trizol reagent, with at least 6 micrograms obtained per sample. For every donor, flow cytometry on a PBMC aliquot measured the percentage of naive CD45RAhigh/CD27high T cells. The sequence was obtained from a woman aged 18-30 years in good health. The chain employs TRBV27 and TRBJ2-7, with the D gene possibly TRBD1 or TRBD2, each one fitting 5 bases. The sequenced material came from blood. In nucleotide form, the sequence is TGTGCCAGCAGGGGGACCGGGACGGATTACGAGCAGTACTTC. This codes for CASRGTGTDYEQYF.